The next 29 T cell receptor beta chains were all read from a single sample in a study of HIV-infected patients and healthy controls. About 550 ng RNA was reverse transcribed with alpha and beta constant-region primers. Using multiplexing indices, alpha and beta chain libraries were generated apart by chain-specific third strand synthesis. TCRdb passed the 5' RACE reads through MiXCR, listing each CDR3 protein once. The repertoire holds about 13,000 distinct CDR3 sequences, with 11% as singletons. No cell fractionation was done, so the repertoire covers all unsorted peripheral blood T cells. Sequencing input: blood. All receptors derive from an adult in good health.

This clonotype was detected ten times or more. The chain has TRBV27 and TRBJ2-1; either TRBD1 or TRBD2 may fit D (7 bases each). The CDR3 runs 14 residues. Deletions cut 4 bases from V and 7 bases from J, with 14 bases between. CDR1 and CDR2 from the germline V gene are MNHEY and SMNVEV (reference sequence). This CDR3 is CASSYRGGGNEQFF. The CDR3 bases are TGTGCCAGCAGTTACAGGGGAGGGGGAAATGAGCAGTTCTTC.

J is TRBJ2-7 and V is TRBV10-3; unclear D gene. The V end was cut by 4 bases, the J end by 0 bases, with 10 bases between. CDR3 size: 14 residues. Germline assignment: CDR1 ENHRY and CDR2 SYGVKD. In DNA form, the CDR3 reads TGTGCCATCAGTGGGGCGGAGAGCTCCTACGAGCAGTACTTC. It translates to CAISGAESSYEQYF.

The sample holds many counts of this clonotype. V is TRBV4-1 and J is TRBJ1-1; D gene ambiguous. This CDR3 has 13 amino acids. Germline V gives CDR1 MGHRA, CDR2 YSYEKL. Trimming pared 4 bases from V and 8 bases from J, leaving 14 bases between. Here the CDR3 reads CASSPTKHSEAFF. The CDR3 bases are TGCGCCAGCAGCCCGACGAAACACTCAGAAGCTTTCTTT.

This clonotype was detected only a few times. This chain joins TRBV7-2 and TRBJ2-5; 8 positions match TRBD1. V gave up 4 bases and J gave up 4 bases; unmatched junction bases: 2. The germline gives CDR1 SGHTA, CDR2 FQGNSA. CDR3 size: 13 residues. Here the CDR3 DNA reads TGTGCCAGCAGCTGGACAGGGAGAGAGACCCAGTACTTC. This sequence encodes CASSWTGRETQYF.

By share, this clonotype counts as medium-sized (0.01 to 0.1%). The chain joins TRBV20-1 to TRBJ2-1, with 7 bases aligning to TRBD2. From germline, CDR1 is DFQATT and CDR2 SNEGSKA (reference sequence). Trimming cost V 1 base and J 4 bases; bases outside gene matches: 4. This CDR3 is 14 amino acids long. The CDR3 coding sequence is TGCAGTGCTAGAGCTGGCGGGGGTTACAATGAGCAGTTCTTC. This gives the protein CSARAGGGYNEQFF.

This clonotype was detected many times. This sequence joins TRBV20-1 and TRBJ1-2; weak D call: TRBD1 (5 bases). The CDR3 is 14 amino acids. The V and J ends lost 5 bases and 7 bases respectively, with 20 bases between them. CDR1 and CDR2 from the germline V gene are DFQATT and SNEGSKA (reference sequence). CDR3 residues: CSAVSGTAVGGYTF. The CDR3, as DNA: TGCAGTGCTGTCTCCGGGACGGCGGTGGGTGGCTACACCTTC.

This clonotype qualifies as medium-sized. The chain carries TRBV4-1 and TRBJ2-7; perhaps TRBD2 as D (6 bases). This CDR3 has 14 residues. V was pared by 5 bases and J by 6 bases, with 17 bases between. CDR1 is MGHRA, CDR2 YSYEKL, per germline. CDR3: CASSSLGGPREQYF. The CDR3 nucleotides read TGCGCCAGCAGCTCCTTGGGGGGACCGCGCGAGCAGTACTTC.

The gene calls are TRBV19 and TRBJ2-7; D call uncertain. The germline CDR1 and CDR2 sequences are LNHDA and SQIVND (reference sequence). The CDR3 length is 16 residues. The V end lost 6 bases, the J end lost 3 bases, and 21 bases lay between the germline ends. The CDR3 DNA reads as TGTGCCAGTAGCTCACGCTACGCTACAGACCACTACGAGCAGTACTTC. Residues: CASSSRYATDHYEQYF.

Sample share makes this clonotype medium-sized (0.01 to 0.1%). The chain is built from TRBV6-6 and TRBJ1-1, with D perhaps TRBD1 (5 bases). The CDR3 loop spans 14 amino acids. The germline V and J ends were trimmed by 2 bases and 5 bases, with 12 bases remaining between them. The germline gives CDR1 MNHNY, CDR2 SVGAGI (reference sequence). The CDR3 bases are TGTGCCAGCAGTTACAGGGAGGGGAGTACTGAAGCTTTCTTT. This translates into CASSYREGSTEAFF.

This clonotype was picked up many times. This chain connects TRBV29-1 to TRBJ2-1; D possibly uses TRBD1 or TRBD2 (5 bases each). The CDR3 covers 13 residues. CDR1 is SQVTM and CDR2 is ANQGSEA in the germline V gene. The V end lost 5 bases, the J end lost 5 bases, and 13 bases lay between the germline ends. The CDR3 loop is CSVSKGPHNEQFF. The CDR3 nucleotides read TGCAGCGTTAGTAAGGGACCACACAATGAGCAGTTCTTC.

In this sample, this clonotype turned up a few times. This CDR3 reads CASSLRWTGDGTQYF. The CDR3 bases are TGTGCCAGCAGCTTACGTTGGACAGGGGACGGGACCCAGTACTTC. The rearrangement joins TRBV7-6 to TRBJ2-5; 9 bases match TRBD1. Germline CDR1 is SGHVS and CDR2 is FNYEAQ. The trim removed 2 bases at V and 7 bases at J, leaving 8 bases unmatched. This CDR3 has 15 residues.

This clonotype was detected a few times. The CDR3 nucleotides read TGCAGCGTTGAAGATCTAGGCAGGGTTGTTAATGGCTACACCTTC. Translating gives CSVEDLGRVVNGYTF. The chain employs TRBV29-1 and TRBJ1-2; D may be TRBD1 (5 bases). Germline CDR1 reads SQVTM; CDR2 reads ANQGSEA. The V end lost 0 bases, the J end lost 6 bases, and 17 bases lay between the germline ends. The CDR3 runs 15 residues.

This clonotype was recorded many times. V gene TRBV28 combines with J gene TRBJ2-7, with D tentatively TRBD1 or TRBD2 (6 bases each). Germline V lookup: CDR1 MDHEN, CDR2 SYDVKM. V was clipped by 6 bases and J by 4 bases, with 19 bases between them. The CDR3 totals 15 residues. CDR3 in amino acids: CASRGARVGTYEQYF. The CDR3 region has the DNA TGTGCCAGCAGGGGGGCGAGGGTGGGGACTTACGAGCAGTACTTC.

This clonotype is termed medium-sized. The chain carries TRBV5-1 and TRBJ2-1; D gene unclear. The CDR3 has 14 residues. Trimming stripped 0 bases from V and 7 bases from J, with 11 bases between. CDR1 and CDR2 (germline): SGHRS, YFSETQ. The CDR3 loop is CASSLGSLGNEQFF. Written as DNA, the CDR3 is TGCGCCAGCAGCTTGGGCAGTCTCGGTAATGAGCAGTTCTTC.

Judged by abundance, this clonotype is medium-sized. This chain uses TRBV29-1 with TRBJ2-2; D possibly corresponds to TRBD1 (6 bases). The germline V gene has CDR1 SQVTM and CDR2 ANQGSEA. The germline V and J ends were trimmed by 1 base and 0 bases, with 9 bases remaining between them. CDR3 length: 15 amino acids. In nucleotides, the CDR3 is TGCAGCGTTGAAGGAACAGGGACGAACACCGGGGAGCTGTTTTTT. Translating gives CSVEGTGTNTGELFF.

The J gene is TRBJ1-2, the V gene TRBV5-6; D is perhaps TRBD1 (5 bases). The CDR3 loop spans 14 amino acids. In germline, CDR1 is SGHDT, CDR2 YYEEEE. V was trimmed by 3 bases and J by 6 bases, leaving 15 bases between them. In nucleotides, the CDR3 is TGTGCCAGCAGCTCATGGTGGCAGGGACATGGCTACACCTTC. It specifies CASSSWWQGHGYTF.

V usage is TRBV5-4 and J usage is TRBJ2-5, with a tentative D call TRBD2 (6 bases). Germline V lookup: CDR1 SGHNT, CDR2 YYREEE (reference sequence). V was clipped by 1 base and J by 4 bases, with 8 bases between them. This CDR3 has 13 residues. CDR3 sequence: CASSLLEGETQYF. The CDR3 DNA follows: TGTGCCAGCAGCTTGCTGGAGGGAGAGACCCAGTACTTC.

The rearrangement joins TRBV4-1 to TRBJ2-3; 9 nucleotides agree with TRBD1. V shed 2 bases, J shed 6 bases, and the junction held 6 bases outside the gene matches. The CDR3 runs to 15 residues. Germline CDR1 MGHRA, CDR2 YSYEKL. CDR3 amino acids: CASSQKDRGSDTQYF. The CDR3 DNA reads TGCGCCAGCAGCCAAAAGGACAGGGGTTCCGATACGCAGTATTTT.

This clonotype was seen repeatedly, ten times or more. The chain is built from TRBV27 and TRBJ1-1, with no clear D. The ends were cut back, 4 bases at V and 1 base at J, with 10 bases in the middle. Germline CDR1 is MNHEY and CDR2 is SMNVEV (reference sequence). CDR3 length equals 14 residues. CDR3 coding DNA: TGTGCCAGCAGTTGGACGGTTCAGAACACTGAAGCTTTCTTT. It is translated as CASSWTVQNTEAFF.

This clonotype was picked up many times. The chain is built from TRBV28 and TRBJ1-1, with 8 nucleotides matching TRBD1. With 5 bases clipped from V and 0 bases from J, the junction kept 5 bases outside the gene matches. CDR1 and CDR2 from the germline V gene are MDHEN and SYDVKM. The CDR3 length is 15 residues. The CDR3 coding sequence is TGTGCCAGCAGTAAGCGACAGGGGTTGAACACTGAAGCTTTCTTT. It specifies CASSKRQGLNTEAFF.

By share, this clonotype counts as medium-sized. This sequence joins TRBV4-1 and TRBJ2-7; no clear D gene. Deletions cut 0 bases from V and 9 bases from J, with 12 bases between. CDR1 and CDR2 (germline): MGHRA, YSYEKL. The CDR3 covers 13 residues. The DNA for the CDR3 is TGCGCCAGCAGCCAAGATGATAAGGAGCCGCAGTACTTC. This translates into CASSQDDKEPQYF.

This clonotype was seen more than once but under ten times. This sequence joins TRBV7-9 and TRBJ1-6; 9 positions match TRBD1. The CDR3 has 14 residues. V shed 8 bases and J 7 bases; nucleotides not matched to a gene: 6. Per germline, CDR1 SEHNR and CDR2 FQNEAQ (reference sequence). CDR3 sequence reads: CASARTGENSPLHF. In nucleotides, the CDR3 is TGTGCCAGCGCCCGGACAGGGGAAAATTCACCCCTCCACTTT.

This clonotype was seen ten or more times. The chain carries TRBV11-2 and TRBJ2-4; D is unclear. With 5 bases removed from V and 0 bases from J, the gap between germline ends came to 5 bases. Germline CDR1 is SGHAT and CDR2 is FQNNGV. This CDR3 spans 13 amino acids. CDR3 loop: CASSPLAKNIQYF. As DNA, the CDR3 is TGTGCCAGCAGCCCTTTAGCCAAAAACATTCAGTACTTC.

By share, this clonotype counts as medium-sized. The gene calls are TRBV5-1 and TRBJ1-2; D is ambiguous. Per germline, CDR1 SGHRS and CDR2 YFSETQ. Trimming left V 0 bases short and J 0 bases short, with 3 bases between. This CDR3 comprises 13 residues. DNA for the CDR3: TGCGCCAGCAGCTTGGGGTCTAACTATGGCTACACCTTC. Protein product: CASSLGSNYGYTF.

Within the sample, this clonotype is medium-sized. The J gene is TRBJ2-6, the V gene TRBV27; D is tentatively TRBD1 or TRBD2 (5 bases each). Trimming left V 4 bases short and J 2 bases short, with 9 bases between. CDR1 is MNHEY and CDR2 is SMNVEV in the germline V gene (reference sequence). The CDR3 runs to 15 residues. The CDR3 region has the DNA TGTGCCAGCAGTTACCAGGGAGCTGGGGCCAACGTCCTGACTTTC. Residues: CASSYQGAGANVLTF.

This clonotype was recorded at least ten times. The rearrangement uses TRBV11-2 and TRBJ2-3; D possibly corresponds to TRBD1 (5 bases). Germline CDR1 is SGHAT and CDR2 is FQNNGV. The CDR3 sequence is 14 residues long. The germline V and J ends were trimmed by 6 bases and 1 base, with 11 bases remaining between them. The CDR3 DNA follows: TGTGCCAGCAGTTCTAGACAGCGCACAGATACGCAGTATTTT. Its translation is CASSSRQRTDTQYF. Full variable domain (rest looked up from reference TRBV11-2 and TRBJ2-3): EAGVAQSPRYKIIEKRQSVAFWCNPISGHATLYWYQQILGQGPKLLIQFQNNGVVDDSQLPKDRFSAERLKGVDSTLKIQPAKLEDSAVYLCASSSRQRTDTQYFGPGTRLTVL.

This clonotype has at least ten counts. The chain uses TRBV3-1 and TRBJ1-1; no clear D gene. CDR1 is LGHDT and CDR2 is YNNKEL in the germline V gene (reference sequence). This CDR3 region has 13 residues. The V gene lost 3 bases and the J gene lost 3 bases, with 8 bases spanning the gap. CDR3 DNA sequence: TGTGCCAGCAGCCAGGCAGGACACACTGAAGCTTTCTTT. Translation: CASSQAGHTEAFF.

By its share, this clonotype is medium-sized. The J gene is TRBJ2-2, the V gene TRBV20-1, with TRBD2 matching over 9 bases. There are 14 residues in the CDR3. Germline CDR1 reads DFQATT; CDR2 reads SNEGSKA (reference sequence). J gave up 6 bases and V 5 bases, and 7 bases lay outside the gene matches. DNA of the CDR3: TGCAGTGCTTCACTAGCGGGTATGGCCGGGGAGCTGTTTTTT. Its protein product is CSASLAGMAGELFF.

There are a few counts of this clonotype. In nucleotides, the CDR3 is TGTGCCTGGAGACGGGAGGGAGATACGCAGTATTTT. This gives the protein CAWRREGDTQYF. The chain combines TRBV30 with TRBJ2-3; 8 bases align to TRBD2. CDR1 is GTSNPN and CDR2 is SVGIG in the germline V gene (reference sequence). CDR3 length: 12 residues. V was clipped by 3 bases and J by 5 bases; unmatched bases: 1.